The next 18 T cell receptor beta chains were all read from a single sample in a study of blood T cell repertoires in COVID-19 (dated by TCRdb to the early 2020s). The library was built by means of the immunoSEQ multiplex PCR assay. Sourced from immuneACCESS, this table was stored by TCRdb with only in-frame sequences that have V and J called. A share of the clones is absent; for the studies checked, an unresolved V gene accounts for under half, and the remainder has no known explanation. The sample table contains a few hundred thousand clones; only one count was recorded for roughly nine tenths of them. The ten largest clones capture approximately 6.2% of the sample. Sequencing used peripheral blood. These receptors came from a man between 60 and 75 years old with acute or convalescent COVID-19.

This clone was counted between two and nine times. The CDR3 region is CASSTPGDRGEKLFF. CDR3 DNA sequence: TGTGCCAGTAGTACACCTGGGGACAGGGGTGAAAAACTGTTTTTT. This rearrangement joins TRBV19 to TRBJ1-4, with TRBD1 matching over 10 bases. The CDR3 extends over 15 amino acids. Germline CDR1 is LNHDA and CDR2 is SQIVND (reference sequence). The trim removed 4 bases at V and 7 bases at J, leaving 6 bases unmatched.

This chain uses TRBV11-3 with TRBJ1-1; 9 positions agree with TRBD1. Germline V gene data show CDR1 as SGHNT and CDR2 as YENEEA. Trimming removed 3 bases from V and 5 bases from J; junction bases left unmatched: 4. The CDR3 runs to 14 residues. CDR3 residues: CASSLGQGVTEAFF. The CDR3 DNA reads TGTGCCAGCAGCTTGGGACAGGGTGTGACTGAAGCTTTCTTT.

The rearrangement uses TRBV7-2 and TRBJ1-5; D is undetermined. CDR1 and CDR2 (germline): SGHTA, FQGNSA. V gave up 5 bases and J gave up 7 bases, with 18 bases separating them. This CDR3 is 15 amino acids long. The CDR3 here is CASSISPPASQPQHF. The CDR3 DNA sequence: TGTGCCAGCAGCATTAGCCCCCCCGCCAGCCAGCCCCAGCATTTT.

The V call is TRBV14, the J call TRBJ1-1; 7 bases fit TRBD1. Germline CDR1 reads SGHDN; CDR2 reads FVKESK. V was pared by 1 base and J by 5 bases, with 4 bases of the junction left unmatched. The CDR3 contains 14 residues. The DNA for the CDR3 is TGTGCCAGCAGCCAAGTGACAGGGCGGACTGAAGCTTTCTTT. This translates into CASSQVTGRTEAFF.

The chain carries TRBV30 and TRBJ2-2; TRBD2 agrees at 7 bases. This CDR3 contains 21 residues. Germline CDR1 is GTSNPN and CDR2 is SVGIG (reference sequence). With V trimmed by 0 bases and J by 3 bases, 22 bases remained unmatched. The CDR3 sequence is CAWSVLWTPVGGSTDTGELFF. CDR3 bases: TGTGCCTGGAGTGTATTATGGACACCCGTCGGCGGGAGCACCGACACCGGGGAGCTGTTTTTT.

This clone turned up a few times. The V gene is TRBV28, the J gene TRBJ1-3; 8 nucleotides align to TRBD1. The ends lost 4 bases at V and 4 bases at J; junction bases unmatched: 15. Germline CDR1 reads MDHEN; CDR2 reads SYDVKM. The CDR3 runs to 18 residues. This CDR3 is CASSSPSRSAGGGNTIYF. CDR3 bases: TGTGCCAGCAGTTCCCCGTCGAGGTCGGCAGGGGGCGGAAACACCATATATTTT.

This clone occurred many times. The chain couples TRBV29-1 to TRBJ2-6, with 12 positions matching TRBD1. Germline trimming cut 7 bases from V and 0 bases from J; bases unmatched to any gene: 7. The V gene's germline CDR1 is SQVTM and CDR2 ANQGSEA. The CDR3 has 17 amino acids. CDR3 sequence reads: CSAGGTGGFSGANVLTF. The CDR3 DNA reads TGCAGCGCCGGGGGGACAGGGGGCTTCTCTGGGGCCAACGTCCTGACTTTC.

This clone was found a few times. The V call is TRBV27, the J call TRBJ1-1, with D tentatively TRBD1 (5 bases). This CDR3 has 15 amino acids. The ends were cut back, 2 bases at V and 2 bases at J, with 12 bases in the middle. The germline gives CDR1 MNHEY, CDR2 SMNVEV (reference sequence). The chain's CDR3 is CASSLDVRGNTEAFF. The CDR3 DNA reads TGTGCCAGCAGTTTAGATGTAAGGGGTAACACTGAAGCTTTCTTT.

This clone has just a few counts. V usage is TRBV19 and J usage is TRBJ1-5; no definite D call. This CDR3 comprises 16 residues. The germline CDR1 and CDR2 sequences are LNHDA and SQIVND (reference sequence). Deletions cut 4 bases from V and 0 bases from J, with 13 bases between. CDR3 sequence reads: CASSTHGSDSNQPQHF. The CDR3 region has the DNA TGTGCCAGTAGTACTCACGGCAGCGATAGCAATCAGCCCCAGCATTTT.

V is TRBV5-1 and J is TRBJ2-3, with 7 positions matching TRBD2. Per the germline V gene, CDR1 is SGHRS and CDR2 is YFSETQ. The CDR3 length is 16 residues. J was trimmed by 4 bases and V by 1 base; bases with no gene match: 9. CDR3 sequence reads: CASSLFGGRVADTQYF. In nucleotides, the CDR3 is TGCGCCAGCAGCTTGTTTGGAGGGAGGGTTGCAGATACGCAGTATTTT.

This clone came up a few times. Other DNA sequences in the sample encode the same CDR3. The chain combines TRBV6-5 with TRBJ1-2; D call uncertain. The CDR3 is made up of 13 amino acids. V lost 5 bases, J lost 3 bases, and 10 bases lay in between. CDR1 MNHEY and CDR2 SVGAGI come from the germline V gene. CDR3 protein: CASSPGGYYGYTF. The CDR3 DNA reads TGTGCCAGCAGTCCGGGAGGGTACTATGGCTACACCTTC.

This clone occurred once. The chain links TRBV2 to TRBJ1-4; a weak D match, TRBD1 (5 bases). Germline loops: CDR1 SNHLY, CDR2 FYNNEI. The CDR3 loop spans 13 amino acids. Trimming stripped 11 bases from V and 6 bases from J, with 16 bases between. The CDR3 coding sequence is TGTGCCGGCCGGGCAGGCAGGGATGAAAAACTGTTTTTT. Its protein is CAGRAGRDEKLFF.

The genes are TRBV5-1 and TRBJ1-2; 7 bases are shared with TRBD1. V trimming: 3 bases; J trimming: 0 bases; junction bases outside the gene matches: 5. CDR3 length: 15 residues. Germline CDR1 and CDR2: SGHRS and YFSETQ. The CDR3 DNA reads as TGCGCCAGCAGCTCACTAACAGGGGCTAACTATGGCTACACCTTC. Translating it yields CASSSLTGANYGYTF.

The rearrangement joins TRBV21-1 to TRBJ1-4; TRBD1 is the table's D call and was not checked against the DNA. TRBV21-1 is classified as a pseudogene. The CDR3 runs to 15 residues. The CDR3 nucleotides read TGTGCCAGCAGCAAAGCCAGGTATATGGATGAAAAACTGTTTTTT. It specifies CASSKARYMDEKLFF.

The gene calls are TRBV5-1 and TRBJ2-3, with 8 bases fitting TRBD1. V lost 4 bases to trimming and J lost 3 bases; unmatched junction nucleotides: 4. CDR3 length: 14 residues. In germline, CDR1 is SGHRS, CDR2 YFSETQ. This CDR3 is CASSPGQETDTQYF. The CDR3 nucleotides read TGCGCCAGCAGCCCGGGACAGGAGACAGATACGCAGTATTTT.

The chain links TRBV6-6 to TRBJ1-1, with TRBD1 as a possible D gene (6 bases). Germline V gene data show CDR1 as MNHNY and CDR2 as SVGAGI (reference sequence). The CDR3 is 15 amino acids. Trimming removed 4 bases from V and 2 bases from J, with 14 bases in between. In DNA, the CDR3 is TGTGCCAGCAGTTCCCCGGACAGATACAACACTGAAGCTTTCTTT. It specifies CASSSPDRYNTEAFF.

V gene TRBV4-2 combines with J gene TRBJ1-1; 8 bases are shared with TRBD1. Germline lookup yields CDR1 LGHNA and CDR2 YNFKEQ. Trimming cost V 1 base and J 8 bases; bases outside gene matches: 12. The CDR3 length is 16 residues. The CDR3 region is CASSQVDPGGSSEAFF. The CDR3, as DNA: TGTGCCAGCAGCCAAGTCGACCCAGGGGGCTCGTCAGAAGCTTTCTTT.

The chain links TRBV12-3 or TRBV12-4 to TRBJ2-2; no firm D call. Between the trimmed V and J ends, which lost 4 bases and 5 bases, there was a span of 5 bases. The CDR3 has 12 amino acids. As DNA, the CDR3 is TGTGCCAGCAGTTACGAGACCGGGGAGCTGTTTTTT. Translating it yields CASSYETGELFF.